Listed here are 25 T cell receptor beta chains from one sample, sequenced in a study of blood T cell repertoires in COVID-19. Here immunoSEQ multiplex PCR was the method, and the copy in TCRdb shows in-frame clones only, minus some. The sample lists about 190,000 clones, under 80% occurring once. Sequenced material: peripheral blood. The receptors originated from a woman aged 50 to 60 with acute or convalescent COVID-19.

The genes are TRBV6-1 and TRBJ1-3; D might be TRBD1 (6 bases). CDR1 is MNHNS and CDR2 is SASEGT in the germline V gene. The CDR3 is 15 residues long. The ends were cut back, 3 bases at V and 2 bases at J, with 11 bases in the middle. For the CDR3, the DNA is TGTGCCAGCAGTGAGGACAGAGCTACTGGAAACACCATATATTTT. It codes for CASSEDRATGNTIYF.

This clone was observed a single time. The rearrangement links TRBV6-2 or TRBV6-3 to TRBJ1-5; D may be TRBD1 (5 bases). CDR1 is MNHEY, CDR2 SVGEGT, per germline. CDR3 size: 14 residues. V was pared by 5 bases and J by 9 bases, with 17 bases between. The CDR3 is CASSDGGRVWPQHF. CDR3 coding DNA: TGTGCCAGCAGTGACGGGGGAAGGGTTTGGCCCCAGCATTTT.

This chain connects TRBV5-4 to TRBJ1-2, with D possibly being TRBD1 (5 bases). V lost 2 bases and J lost 5, with 10 bases in between. Germline V gives CDR1 SGHNT, CDR2 YYREEE (reference sequence). The CDR3 extends over 13 amino acids. CDR3 sequence: CASSFSGKYGYTF. CDR3 nucleotide sequence: TGTGCCAGCAGCTTCTCAGGGAAATATGGCTACACCTTC.

For the CDR3, the DNA is TGTGCCAGCAGCTTACTCTACAGGGGACAAAACTATGGCTACACCTTC. Protein product: CASSLLYRGQNYGYTF. This chain links TRBV11-2 with TRBJ1-2, with TRBD1 matching 7 bases. V lost 2 bases and J lost 2; bases outside the gene matches: 8. The CDR3 runs 16 residues. Germline values: CDR1 SGHAT, CDR2 FQNNGV.

The chain combines TRBV15 with TRBJ2-1; 7 nucleotides line up with TRBD2. Germline V CDR1 and CDR2: LNHNV, YYDKDF (reference sequence). The V gene end was trimmed by 3 bases and the J gene end by 8 bases; junction bases not matched to a gene: 4. The CDR3 totals 13 residues. The CDR3 region has the DNA TGTGCCACCAGCAGGGGGGGGGTGCATGAGCAGTTCTTC. It specifies CATSRGGVHEQFF.

The gene calls are TRBV4-3 and TRBJ2-3; TRBD2 is a possible D gene (6 bases). Germline V gene data show CDR1 as LGHNA and CDR2 as YSLEER. CDR3 length equals 17 residues. V gave up 0 bases and J gave up 2 bases, with 15 bases separating them. The CDR3 region is CASSQDGAGKPTDTQYF. In DNA, the CDR3 is TGCGCCAGCAGCCAAGATGGGGCGGGAAAACCCACAGATACGCAGTATTTT.

The chain is built from TRBV28 and TRBJ2-7; possibly TRBD2 for D (6 bases). V was trimmed by 5 bases and J by 0 bases, leaving 20 bases between them. This CDR3 contains 17 residues. Germline values: CDR1 MDHEN, CDR2 SYDVKM. CDR3 region: CASSPGLVRGNSYEQYF. Here the CDR3 DNA reads TGTGCCAGCAGTCCCGGTTTGGTGCGGGGAAACTCCTACGAGCAGTACTTC.

V usage is TRBV24-1 and J usage is TRBJ2-3, with 8 bases identical to TRBD2. Germline CDR1 reads KGHDR; CDR2 reads SFDVKD. This CDR3 has 16 residues. V gave up 6 bases and J gave up 2 bases; unmatched junction bases: 9. The chain's CDR3 is CATSWSGSPNTDTQYF. The CDR3 DNA is TGTGCCACCAGTTGGAGCGGGAGCCCCAACACAGATACGCAGTATTTT.

The chain carries TRBV6-2 or TRBV6-3 and TRBJ1-1, with unresolved D. Germline loops: CDR1 MNHEY, CDR2 SVGEGT. The ends were cut back, 5 bases at V and 1 base at J, with 5 bases in the middle. The CDR3 contains 12 residues. The chain's CDR3 is CASSLTNTEAFF. CDR3 nucleotides: TGTGCCAGCAGTCTAACGAACACTGAAGCTTTCTTT.

This chain connects TRBV6-5 to TRBJ1-1, with D possibly TRBD1 on 6 matching bases. Trimming shortened V by 2 bases and J by 1 base, and 11 bases separated the two germline ends. Germline V gene lookup returns CDR1 MNHEY and CDR2 SVGAGI. CDR3 length: 15 residues. CDR3: CASSYGGAQNTEAFF. The CDR3 DNA reads TGTGCCAGCAGTTACGGGGGGGCGCAGAACACTGAAGCTTTCTTT.

The chain employs TRBV19 and TRBJ1-1, with unresolved D. V gave up 5 bases and J gave up 5 bases, with 9 bases separating them. The CDR3 has 12 residues. CDR1 LNHDA and CDR2 SQIVND come from the germline V gene (reference sequence). The CDR3: CASSPGWTEAFF. The DNA of the CDR3 is TGTGCCAGTAGTCCCGGGTGGACTGAAGCTTTCTTT.

The chain couples TRBV6-5 to TRBJ1-2, with 7 positions matching TRBD1. CDR1 and CDR2 (germline): MNHEY, SVGAGI. The CDR3 is 12 amino acids. With V trimmed by 5 bases and J by 8 bases, 5 bases remained unmatched. The CDR3 nucleotides are TGTGCCAGCAGTAGGACAGGAGAAGGCTACACCTTC. The encoded protein is CASSRTGEGYTF.

The chain combines TRBV5-1 with TRBJ1-4; a weak D match, TRBD1 (5 bases). Germline loops: CDR1 SGHRS, CDR2 YFSETQ. This CDR3 comprises 15 residues. V was pared by 7 bases and J by 0 bases, with 13 bases between. The CDR3 here is CASGARGATNEKLFF. The CDR3, as DNA: TGCGCCAGCGGGGCTAGGGGTGCAACTAATGAAAAACTGTTTTTT.

This clone has just one count. The chain recombines TRBV3-1 (or the pseudogene TRBV3-2) with TRBJ2-7; D is unclear. This CDR3 spans 15 amino acids. V was shortened by 0 bases and J by 0 bases, with 9 bases between the two germline ends. The V gene's germline CDR1 is LGHDT and CDR2 YNNKEL (reference sequence). The CDR3 here is CASSQEGKTSYEQYF. DNA for the CDR3: TGTGCCAGCAGCCAAGAGGGCAAGACCTCCTACGAGCAGTACTTC.

V and J are TRBV23-1 and TRBJ1-2, with 8 bases aligning to TRBD1. TRBV23-1 is marked as an open reading frame, function uncertain. The CDR3 runs to 18 residues. V shed 7 bases, J shed 2 bases, and the junction held 18 bases outside the gene matches. This CDR3 reads CASTSPPPQTGVNYGYTF. CDR3 DNA sequence: TGCGCCAGCACCTCACCGCCCCCCCAGACAGGGGTCAACTATGGCTACACCTTC.

The V call is TRBV19, the J call TRBJ2-4; 9 bases map to TRBD1. V lost 8 bases, J lost 2 bases, and 13 bases stayed unmatched. Germline V lookup: CDR1 LNHDA, CDR2 SQIVND (reference sequence). This CDR3 has 17 amino acids. CDR3 coding DNA: TGTGCCAGTTACTCTTACGACAGGGGGTTGTCCAAAAACATTCAGTACTTC. It is translated as CASYSYDRGLSKNIQYF. Full variable domain (rest looked up from reference TRBV19 and TRBJ2-4): DGGITQSPKYLFRKEGQNVTLSCEQNLNHDAMYWYRQDPGQGLRLIYYSQIVNDFQKGDIAEGYSVSREKKESFPLTVTSAQKNPTAFYLCASYSYDRGLSKNIQYFGAGTRLSVL.

The genes are TRBV5-1 and TRBJ1-2; 8 bases align to TRBD1. The CDR3 is 15 amino acids. CDR1 SGHRS and CDR2 YFSETQ come from the germline V gene. V lost 4 bases to trimming and J lost 8 bases; unmatched junction nucleotides: 13. The CDR3 sequence is CASSPGPGQVRGYTF. The DNA for the CDR3 is TGCGCCAGCAGCCCGGGGCCGGGACAGGTTCGCGGCTACACCTTC.

This clone was found a few times. This chain joins TRBV30 and TRBJ2-2, with TRBD1 matching over 8 bases. V shed 0 bases, J shed 4 bases, and the junction held 4 bases outside the gene matches. The CDR3 is made up of 15 amino acids. In germline, CDR1 is GTSNPN, CDR2 SVGIG (reference sequence). The CDR3 is CAWSVQGVSTGELFF. In nucleotides, the CDR3 is TGTGCCTGGAGTGTACAGGGGGTGAGCACCGGGGAGCTGTTTTTT.

V gene TRBV10-3 combines with J gene TRBJ1-2; the D gene is possibly TRBD1 (5 bases). Germline V gives CDR1 ENHRY, CDR2 SYGVKD. Trimming left V 3 bases short and J 2 bases short, with 7 bases between. This CDR3 comprises 13 residues. The DNA of the CDR3 is TGTGCCATCAGTGATGGGGGGAACTATGGCTACACCTTC. This translates into CAISDGGNYGYTF.

The chain links TRBV7-2 to TRBJ2-7; possibly TRBD2 for D (5 bases). Germline V gives CDR1 SGHTA, CDR2 FQGNSA. The CDR3 runs to 14 residues. Trimming removed 3 bases at V and 0 bases at J, with 9 bases between. CDR3 in DNA: TGTGCCAGCAGCTTTGGGAGCGTCTCCTACGAGCAGTACTTC. It translates to CASSFGSVSYEQYF.

The rearrangement uses TRBV7-8 and TRBJ1-5; D call uncertain. Germline V gives CDR1 SGHVS, CDR2 FQNEAQ. The V end lost 5 bases, the J end lost 7 bases, and 12 bases lay between the germline ends. The CDR3 has 13 residues. This chain's CDR3 is CASSQFLGQPQHF. The CDR3 bases are TGTGCCAGCAGCCAATTCCTCGGGCAGCCCCAGCATTTT.

This chain links TRBV24-1 with TRBJ2-5; TRBD1 matches at 9 bases. The CDR3 is 15 amino acids. From germline, CDR1 is KGHDR and CDR2 SFDVKD. Trimming cost V 3 bases and J 6 bases; bases outside gene matches: 7. CDR3 residues: CATSDTPGQGKTQYF. In DNA, the CDR3 is TGTGCCACCAGTGATACCCCGGGACAGGGAAAGACCCAGTACTTC.

The chain couples TRBV3-1 (or the pseudogene TRBV3-2) to TRBJ1-1; weak D call: TRBD1 (6 bases). Germline lookup yields CDR1 LGHDT and CDR2 YNNKEL (reference sequence). Trimming took 5 bases from V and 10 from J, leaving 17 bases between them. CDR3 size: 13 residues. CDR3 sequence: CASSSTGGGRAFF. CDR3 DNA: TGTGCCAGCAGCTCAACGGGGGGCGGGAGAGCTTTCTTT.

This clone was observed a few times. This chain uses TRBV19 with TRBJ2-7; no clear D gene. Trimming cost V 1 base and J 2 bases, with 15 bases left between them. CDR1 LNHDA and CDR2 SQIVND come from the germline V gene (reference sequence). CDR3 length equals 16 residues. CDR3 region: CASSIVFLFFPYEQYF. The DNA of the CDR3 is TGTGCCAGTAGTATAGTTTTCCTATTCTTTCCCTACGAGCAGTACTTC.

This chain's CDR3 is CASSLLAAVTEAFF. The CDR3 DNA reads TGTGCCAGCAGTCTACTGGCGGCCGTCACTGAAGCTTTCTTT. The chain joins TRBV6-2 or TRBV6-3 to TRBJ1-1; D not resolved. CDR1 MNHEY and CDR2 SVGEGT come from the germline V gene. This CDR3 is 14 amino acids long. V lost 5 bases, J lost 4 bases, and 14 bases lay in between.